The rows below give T cell receptor beta chains drawn from one sample of a study of memory CD4+ T cells and cytomegalovirus serostatus. Assay used: immunoSEQ multiplex PCR; TCRdb lists only in-frame clones, some missing. The table has approximately 63,000 clones, 80% seen once. The sample taken for sequencing was memory CD4+ T cells from blood. These receptors all stem from an adult in good health and CMV-seronegative. Some clones in this sample may be carry-over from other donors' samples. Each CDR3 is given without its conserved first and last residue.

j_call | v_call | cdr3_aa
TRBJ1-2 | TRBV9 | ASSMERGGYT
TRBJ2-3 | TRBV5-8 | ASSLQGRLDTDTQY
TRBJ2-1 | TRBV2 | ASELGLAGEEQF
TRBJ2-7 | TRBV9 | ASSVAVGAPYEQY
TRBJ1-5 | TRBV18 | ASSPATQGNQPQH
TRBJ1-2 | TRBV2 | ASSEQGIYGYT
TRBJ1-6 | TRBV6-5 | ASTGSYNSPLH
TRBJ2-5 | TRBV9 | ASSVGTVRLGETQY
TRBJ2-7 | TRBV7-2 | ASSLELGPSYEQY
TRBJ1-2 | TRBV7-2 | ASRPGTDYGYT
TRBJ2-5 | TRBV10-2 | ASSGTSVETQY
TRBJ1-2 | TRBV2 | ASSGGMGYGYT
TRBJ2-3 | TRBV18 | ASSRGIGTDTQY
TRBJ2-1 | TRBV9 | ASSVGITVDEQF
TRBJ1-5 | TRBV5-8 | ASSSLTRGSNQPQH
TRBJ1-6 | TRBV4-1 | ASSQGPVLKTGVYNSPLH
TRBJ2-1 | TRBV11-2 | ASSLDRDSYEQF
TRBJ1-2 | TRBV18 | ASSPAKAAGGINYGYT
TRBJ1-2 | TRBV30 | AWSVLRGIRGYT
TRBJ1-4 | TRBV6-1 | ASTKGNFGEKLF
TRBJ1-1 | TRBV10-3 | AIRRGGNTEAF
TRBJ1-2 | TRBV5-1 | ASSLALQGAFDGYT
TRBJ1-2 | TRBV5-8 | ASSFRDRVSYGYT
TRBJ2-7 | TRBV10-3 | AISQGSGRGTLRQY
TRBJ2-7 | TRBV19 | ASSGARLAGVEQY
TRBJ2-5 | TRBV18 | ASSPRGGQETQY
TRBJ2-1 | TRBV10-1 | ASTAGSEQF
TRBJ2-5 | TRBV19 | ASSILGLAGGPGETQY